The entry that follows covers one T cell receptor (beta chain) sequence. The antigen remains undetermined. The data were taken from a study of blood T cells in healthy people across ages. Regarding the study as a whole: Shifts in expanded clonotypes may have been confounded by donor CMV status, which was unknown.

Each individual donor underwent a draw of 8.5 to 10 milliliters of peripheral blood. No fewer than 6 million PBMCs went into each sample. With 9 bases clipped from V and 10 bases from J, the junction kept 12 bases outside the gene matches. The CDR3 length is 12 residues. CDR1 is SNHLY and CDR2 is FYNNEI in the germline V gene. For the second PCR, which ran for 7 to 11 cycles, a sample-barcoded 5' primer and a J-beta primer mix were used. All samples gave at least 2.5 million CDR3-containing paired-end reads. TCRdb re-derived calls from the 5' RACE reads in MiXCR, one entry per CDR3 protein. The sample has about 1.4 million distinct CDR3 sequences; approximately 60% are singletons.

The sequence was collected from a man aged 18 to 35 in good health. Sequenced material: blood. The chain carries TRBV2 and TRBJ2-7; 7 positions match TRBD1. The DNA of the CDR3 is TGTGCCAGGTTAAATCGACAGGGCTCCCAGTACTTC. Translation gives CARLNRQGSQYF.